This T cell receptor (beta chain) comes out of a study of T cell responses to AZD1222 COVID-19 vaccine. Comments on this clone: Antigen specificity is unknown.

Study results and caveats: Possibly, clonal diversity was underestimated; donors were largely white British and included more females. Baseline serology detected seropositivity in only a handful of AZD1222 recipients. Spike-specific TCR breadth and depth both grew after two AZD1222 doses. The reported proportion of spike-specific TCRs targeting unmutated variant regions was nearly half.

The germline gives CDR1 KGHSH, CDR2 LQKENI. The CDR3 runs to 17 residues. V lost 4 bases to trimming and J lost 4 bases; unmatched junction nucleotides: 12. Here immunoSEQ multiplex PCR was the method, and the copy in TCRdb shows in-frame clones only, minus some. In the table there are 95,000 to 150,000 clones, 75% to 90% of which are singletons. The source material was peripheral blood, sampled on day 0 of AZD1222 vaccination. This chain joins TRBV18 and TRBJ2-5; 10 bases match TRBD1. The sequence was collected from an adult in good health. CDR3 region: CASSLLYRQGAGETQYF. CDR3 sequence (DNA): TGTGCCAGCTCACTACTATACCGACAGGGGGCCGGAGAGACCCAGTACTTC.